What follows describes a single T cell receptor beta chain. What it recognizes is unknown. This sample also contains other DNA sequences that code for the same CDR3. These data are taken from a study of beta chain features in type 1 diabetes. Overall study: Age and gender were similar between patients and healthy donors, as were cell yields. Examination covered around 100 million sorted cells spanning all samples. Study-level findings and limits: Moderate but significant shortening of TCRB CDR3s was recorded in all four CD4+ subsets from Type 1 diabetes patients. Comparison showed that naive, central memory and Treg TCRB repertoires appeared more similar among patients than among healthy donors.

The authors reverse transcribed all of the isolated RNA, so sequencing captured expressed TCRB transcripts. Profiling relied on immunoSEQ multiplex PCR, and the TCRdb table lists in-frame clones only, not all of them. The data hold 250,000 to 300,000 clones, with roughly 24% observed a single time. This CDR3 is built from 13 residues. Germline CDR1 and CDR2: SGHNT and YYREEE (reference sequence). Trimming removed 4 bases from V and 3 bases from J; junction bases left unmatched: 1. The specimen was naive CD4+ T cells from blood. The sequence was collected from a woman under 40 with type 1 diabetes. The V gene is TRBV5-4, the J gene TRBJ2-5, with 9 nucleotides matching TRBD1. The CDR3 region is CASSRTGEETQYF. The CDR3 DNA follows: TGTGCCAGCAGCAGGACAGGGGAAGAGACCCAGTACTTC.